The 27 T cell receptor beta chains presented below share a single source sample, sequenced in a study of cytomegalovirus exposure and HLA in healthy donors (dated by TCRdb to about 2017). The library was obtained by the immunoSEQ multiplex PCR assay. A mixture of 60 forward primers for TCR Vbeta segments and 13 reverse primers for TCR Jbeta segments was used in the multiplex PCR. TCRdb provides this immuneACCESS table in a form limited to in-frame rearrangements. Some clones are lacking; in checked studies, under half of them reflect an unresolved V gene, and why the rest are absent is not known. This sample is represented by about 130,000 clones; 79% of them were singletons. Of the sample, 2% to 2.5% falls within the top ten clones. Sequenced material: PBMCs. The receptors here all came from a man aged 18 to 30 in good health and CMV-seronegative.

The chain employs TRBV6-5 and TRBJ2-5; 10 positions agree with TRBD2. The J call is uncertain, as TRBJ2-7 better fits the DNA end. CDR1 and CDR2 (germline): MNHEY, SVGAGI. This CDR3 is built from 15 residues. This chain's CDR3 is CASSYSLAGAYEQYF. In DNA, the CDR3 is TGTGCCAGCAGTTACTCTCTAGCGGGAGCCTACGAGCAGTACTTC.

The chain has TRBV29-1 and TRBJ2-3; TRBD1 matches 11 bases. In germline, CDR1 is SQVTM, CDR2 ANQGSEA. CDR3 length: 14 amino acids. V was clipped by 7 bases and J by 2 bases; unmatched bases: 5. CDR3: CSAKDRGPTDTQYF. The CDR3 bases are TGCAGCGCCAAGGACAGGGGGCCCACAGATACGCAGTATTTT.

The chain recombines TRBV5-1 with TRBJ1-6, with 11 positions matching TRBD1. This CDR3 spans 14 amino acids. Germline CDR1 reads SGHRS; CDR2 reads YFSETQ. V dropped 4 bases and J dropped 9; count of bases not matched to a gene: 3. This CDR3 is CASSQGTGGSPLHF. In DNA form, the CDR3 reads TGCGCCAGCAGCCAGGGGACAGGGGGTTCACCCCTCCACTTT.

The CDR3 region is CSVRHRATNEKLFF. The CDR3 DNA sequence: TGCAGCGTCCGACACCGTGCAACTAATGAAAAACTGTTTTTT. The rearrangement links TRBV29-1 to TRBJ1-4; D unresolved. The CDR3 totals 14 residues. With 6 bases removed from V and 0 bases from J, the gap between germline ends came to 11 bases. Per germline, CDR1 SQVTM and CDR2 ANQGSEA.

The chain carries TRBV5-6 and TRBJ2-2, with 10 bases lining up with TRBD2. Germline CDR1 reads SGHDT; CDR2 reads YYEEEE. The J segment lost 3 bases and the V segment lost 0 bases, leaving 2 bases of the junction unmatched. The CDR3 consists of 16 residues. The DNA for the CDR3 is TGTGCCAGCAGCTTGGCCCTAGCGGGAGACACCGGGGAGCTGTTTTTT. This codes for CASSLALAGDTGELFF.

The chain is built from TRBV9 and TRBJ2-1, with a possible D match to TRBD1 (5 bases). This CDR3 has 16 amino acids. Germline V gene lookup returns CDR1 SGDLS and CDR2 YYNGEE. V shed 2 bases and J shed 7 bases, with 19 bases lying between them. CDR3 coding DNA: TGTGCCAGCAGCGTTCTAGGGGTCCCCTTCGGGAATGAGCAGTTCTTC. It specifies CASSVLGVPFGNEQFF. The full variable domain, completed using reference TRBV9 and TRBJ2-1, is DSGVTQTPKHLITATGQRVTLRCSPRSGDLSVYWYQQSLDQGLQFLIQYYNGEERAKGNILERFSAQQFPDLHSELNLSSLELGDSALYFCASSVLGVPFGNEQFFGPGTRLTVL.

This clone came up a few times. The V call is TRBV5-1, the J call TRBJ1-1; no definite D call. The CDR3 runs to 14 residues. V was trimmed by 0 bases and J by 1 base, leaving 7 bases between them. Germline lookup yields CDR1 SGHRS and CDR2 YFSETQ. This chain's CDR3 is CASSLVGENTEAFF. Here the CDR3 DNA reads TGCGCCAGCAGCTTGGTGGGAGAGAACACTGAAGCTTTCTTT.

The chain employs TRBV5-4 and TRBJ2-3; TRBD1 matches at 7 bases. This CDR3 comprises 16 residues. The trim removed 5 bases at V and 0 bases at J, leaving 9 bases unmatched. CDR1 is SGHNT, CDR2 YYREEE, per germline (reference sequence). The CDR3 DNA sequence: TGTGCCAGCAGTCCTCCGGGACAGATAAGCACAGATACGCAGTATTTT. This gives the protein CASSPPGQISTDTQYF. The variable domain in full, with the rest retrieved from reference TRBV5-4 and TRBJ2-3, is ETGVTQSPTHLIKTRGQQVTLRCSSQSGHNTVSWYQQALGQGPQFIFQYYREEENGRGNFPPRFSGLQFPNYSSELNVNALELDDSALYLCASSPPGQISTDTQYFGPGTRLTVL.

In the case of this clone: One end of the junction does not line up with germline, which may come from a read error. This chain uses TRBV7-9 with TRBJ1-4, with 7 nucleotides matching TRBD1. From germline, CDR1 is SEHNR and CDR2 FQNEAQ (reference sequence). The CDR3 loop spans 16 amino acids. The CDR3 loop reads CSSSDYRGSWGEKLFF. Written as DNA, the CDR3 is TGTTCCAGCAGCGATTACAGGGGCTCTTGGGGTGAAAAACTGTTTTTT.

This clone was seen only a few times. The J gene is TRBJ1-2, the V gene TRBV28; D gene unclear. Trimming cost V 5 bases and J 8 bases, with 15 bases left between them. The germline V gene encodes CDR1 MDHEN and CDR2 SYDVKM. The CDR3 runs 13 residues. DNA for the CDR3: TGTGCCAGCAGTCTCTGGTCGCTAAACGGCTACACCTTC. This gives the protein CASSLWSLNGYTF.

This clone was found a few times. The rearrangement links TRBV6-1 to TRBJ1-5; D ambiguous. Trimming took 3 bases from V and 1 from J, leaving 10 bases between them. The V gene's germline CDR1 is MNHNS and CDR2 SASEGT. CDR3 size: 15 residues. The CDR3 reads CASSDAGRSNQPQHF. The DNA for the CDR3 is TGTGCCAGCAGTGATGCGGGCAGAAGCAATCAGCCCCAGCATTTT.

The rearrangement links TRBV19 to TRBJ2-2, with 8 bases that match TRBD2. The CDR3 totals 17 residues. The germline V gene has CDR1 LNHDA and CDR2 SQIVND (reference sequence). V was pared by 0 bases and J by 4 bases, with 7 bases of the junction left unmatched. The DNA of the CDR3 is TGTGCCAGTAGTATAGATTCAGCGGGAGCCTTCACCGGGGAGCTGTTTTTT. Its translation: CASSIDSAGAFTGELFF.

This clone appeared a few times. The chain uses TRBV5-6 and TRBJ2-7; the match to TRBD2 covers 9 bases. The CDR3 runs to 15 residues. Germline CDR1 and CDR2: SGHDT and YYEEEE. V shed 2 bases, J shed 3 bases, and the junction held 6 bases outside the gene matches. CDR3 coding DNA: TGTGCCAGCAGCTTCCCTAGCGGGGCAATCTACGAGCAGTACTTC. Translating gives CASSFPSGAIYEQYF.

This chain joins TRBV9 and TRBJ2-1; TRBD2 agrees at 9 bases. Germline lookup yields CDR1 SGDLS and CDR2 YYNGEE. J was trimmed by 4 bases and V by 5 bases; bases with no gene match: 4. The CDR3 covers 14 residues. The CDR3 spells CASSTSGLYNEQFF. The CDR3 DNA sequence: TGTGCCAGCAGTACTAGCGGGCTTTACAATGAGCAGTTCTTC.

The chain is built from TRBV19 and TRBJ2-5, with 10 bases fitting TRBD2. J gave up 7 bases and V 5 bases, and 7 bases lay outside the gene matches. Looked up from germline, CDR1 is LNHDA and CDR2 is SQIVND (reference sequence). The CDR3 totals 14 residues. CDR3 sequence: CASSPLAGAGTQYF. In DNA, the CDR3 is TGTGCCAGTAGTCCCCTAGCGGGAGCCGGGACCCAGTACTTC.

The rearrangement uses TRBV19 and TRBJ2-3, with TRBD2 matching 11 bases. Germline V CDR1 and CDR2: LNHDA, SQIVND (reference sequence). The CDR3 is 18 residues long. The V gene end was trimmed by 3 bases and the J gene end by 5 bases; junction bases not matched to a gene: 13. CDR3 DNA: TGTGCCAGTAGTATCCCGGGGGCCCTAGCGGGAGGAGGAGATACGCAGTATTTT. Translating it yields CASSIPGALAGGGDTQYF.

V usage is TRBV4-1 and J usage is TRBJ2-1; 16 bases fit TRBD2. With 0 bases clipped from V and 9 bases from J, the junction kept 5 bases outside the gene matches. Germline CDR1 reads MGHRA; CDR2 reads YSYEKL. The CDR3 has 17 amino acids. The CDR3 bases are TGCGCCAGCAGCCAAGAGGGGACTAGCGGGAGGGCCGCTGAGCAGTTCTTC. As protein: CASSQEGTSGRAAEQFF.

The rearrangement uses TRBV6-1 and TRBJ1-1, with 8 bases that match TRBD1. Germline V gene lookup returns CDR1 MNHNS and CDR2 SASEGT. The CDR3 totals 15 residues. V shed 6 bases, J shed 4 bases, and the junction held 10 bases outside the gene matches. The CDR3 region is CASRTDRAVGTEAFF. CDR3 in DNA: TGTGCCAGCAGGACGGACAGGGCGGTGGGCACTGAAGCTTTCTTT.

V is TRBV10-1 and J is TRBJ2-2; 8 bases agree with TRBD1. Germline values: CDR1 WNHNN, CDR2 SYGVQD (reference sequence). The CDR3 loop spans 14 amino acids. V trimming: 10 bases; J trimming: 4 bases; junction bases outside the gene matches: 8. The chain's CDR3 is CANTGGQATGELFF. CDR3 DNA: TGCGCCAACACAGGGGGTCAGGCCACCGGGGAGCTGTTTTTT.

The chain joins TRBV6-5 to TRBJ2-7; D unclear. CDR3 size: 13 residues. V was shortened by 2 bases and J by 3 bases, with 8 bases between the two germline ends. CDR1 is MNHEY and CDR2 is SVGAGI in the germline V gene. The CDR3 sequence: CASSYGGNYEQYV. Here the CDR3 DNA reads TGTGCCAGCAGTTACGGCGGAAACTACGAGCAGTACGTC.

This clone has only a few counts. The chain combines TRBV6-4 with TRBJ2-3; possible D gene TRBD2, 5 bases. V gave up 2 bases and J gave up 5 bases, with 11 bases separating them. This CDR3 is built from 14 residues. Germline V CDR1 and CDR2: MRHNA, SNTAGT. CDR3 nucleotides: TGTGCCAGCAGTGACACGGAGGCAGTAGATACGCAGTATTTT. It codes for CASSDTEAVDTQYF.

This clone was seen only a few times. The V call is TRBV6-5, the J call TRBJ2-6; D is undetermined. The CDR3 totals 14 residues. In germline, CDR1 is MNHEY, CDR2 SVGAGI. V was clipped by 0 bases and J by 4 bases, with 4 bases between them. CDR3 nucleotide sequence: TGTGCCAGCAGTTACTCGTCAGGGGCCAACGTCCTGACTTTC. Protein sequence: CASSYSSGANVLTF.

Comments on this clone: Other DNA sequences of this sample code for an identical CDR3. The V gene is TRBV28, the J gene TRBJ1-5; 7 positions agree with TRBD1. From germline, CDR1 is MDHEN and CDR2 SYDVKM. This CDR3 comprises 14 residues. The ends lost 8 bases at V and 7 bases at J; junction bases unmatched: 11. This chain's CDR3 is CASRPPGGGQPQHF. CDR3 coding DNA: TGTGCCAGCCGACCTCCAGGGGGAGGCCAGCCCCAGCATTTT.

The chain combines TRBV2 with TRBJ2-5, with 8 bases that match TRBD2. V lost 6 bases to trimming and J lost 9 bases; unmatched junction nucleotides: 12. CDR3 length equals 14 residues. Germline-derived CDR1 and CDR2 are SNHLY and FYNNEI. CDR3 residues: CASSYTSGPLPQYF. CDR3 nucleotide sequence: TGTGCCAGCAGCTACACTAGCGGTCCGTTACCCCAGTACTTC.

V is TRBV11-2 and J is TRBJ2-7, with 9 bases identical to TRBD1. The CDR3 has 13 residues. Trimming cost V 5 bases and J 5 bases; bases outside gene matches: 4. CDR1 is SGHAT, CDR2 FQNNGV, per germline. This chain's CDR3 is CASSEQGADEQYV. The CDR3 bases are TGTGCCAGCAGCGAACAGGGGGCGGACGAGCAGTACGTC.

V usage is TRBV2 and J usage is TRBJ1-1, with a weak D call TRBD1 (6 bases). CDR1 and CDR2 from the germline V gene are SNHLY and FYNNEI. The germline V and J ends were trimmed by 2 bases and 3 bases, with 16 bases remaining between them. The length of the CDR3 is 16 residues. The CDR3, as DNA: TGTGCCAGCAGTGAACGAGGCACAGGGTCGCACACTGAAGCTTTCTTT. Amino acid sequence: CASSERGTGSHTEAFF.

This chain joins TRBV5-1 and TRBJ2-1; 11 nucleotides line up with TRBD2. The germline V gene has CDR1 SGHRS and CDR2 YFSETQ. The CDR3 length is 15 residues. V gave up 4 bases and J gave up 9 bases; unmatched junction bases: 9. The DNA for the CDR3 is TGCGCCAGCAGCAGGAGACTAGCGGGACCCAGTGAGCAGTTCTTC. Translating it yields CASSRRLAGPSEQFF.